This T cell receptor beta chain was recovered during a study of radiotherapy plus CTLA-4 blockade in lung cancer. Study background: Disease control was seen in 30% to 35% of patients, objective responses in roughly 17%.

The protocol was immunoSEQ multiplex PCR, while the TCRdb copy is restricted to in-frame clones and leaves out a portion. The sample lists about 48,000 clones; approximately 86% were seen once. Material: peripheral blood, obtained from a patient treated with radiotherapy plus ipilimumab. This receptor was obtained from a human donor with non-small cell lung cancer that progressed on radiotherapy plus ipilimumab. Some clones in this sample may be carry-over from other donors' samples.

DNA for the CDR3: TGTGCCAGCAGCGTACAGACTAGTACGCAGTATTTT. Its translation: CASSVQTSTQYF. The gene calls are TRBV9 and TRBJ2-3; TRBD2 might be the D (6 bases). The V end was cut by 1 base, the J end by 8 bases, with 8 bases between. This CDR3 has 12 amino acids. Per germline, CDR1 SGDLS and CDR2 YYNGEE. Full variable domain (outside the CDR3, taken from reference TRBV9 and TRBJ2-3): DSGVTQTPKHLITATGQRVTLRCSPRSGDLSVYWYQQSLDQGLQFLIQYYNGEERAKGNILERFSAQQFPDLHSELNLSSLELGDSALYFCASSVQTSTQYFGPGTRLTVL.